One and the same sample provided the 22 T cell receptor beta chains below, sequenced in a study of shared clonotypes between healthy human individuals. Terminally differentiated effector memory CD45RA+ cells were left out of the naive CD8 fraction, which was CD45RO-negative and positively selected for CCR7. Generated by immunoSEQ multiplex PCR, the TCRdb table keeps only in-frame clones and is missing some. The sample yields some 630,000 clones, around 96% seen once. The sample consisted of naive CD8+ T cells sorted from blood. These receptors came from a woman in her 30s in good health.

The gene calls are TRBV21-1 and TRBJ1-1. TRBV21-1 is a recognized pseudogene. The CDR3 sequence is 15 residues long. In nucleotides, the CDR3 is TGTGCCAGCAGCAATGGAGGGGAAGCGGGCACTGAAGCTTTCTTT. This translates into CASSNGGEAGTEAFF.

V usage is TRBV10-2 and J usage is TRBJ2-7, with a tentative D call TRBD2 (5 bases). Trimming pared 1 base from V and 4 bases from J, leaving 17 bases between. Germline CDR1 and CDR2: WSHSY and SAAADI. The CDR3 is 16 residues long. CDR3 in DNA: TGCGCCAGCAGTGAGTTTGGGAGTGAGTTTGTATACGAGCAGTACTTC. Amino acids: CASSEFGSEFVYEQYF.

This chain connects TRBV5-6 to TRBJ2-7; the D gene is possibly TRBD1 (6 bases). This CDR3 has 13 residues. From germline, CDR1 is SGHDT and CDR2 YYEEEE. Deletions cut 2 bases from V and 5 bases from J, with 11 bases between. CDR3 in amino acids: CASSFATGHEQYF. The CDR3 region has the DNA TGTGCCAGCAGCTTCGCGACAGGCCACGAGCAGTACTTC.

The chain links TRBV9 to TRBJ2-7, with 8 bases lining up with TRBD1. V gave up 3 bases and J gave up 2 bases; unmatched junction bases: 7. The V gene's germline CDR1 is SGDLS and CDR2 YYNGEE. The CDR3 has 15 amino acids. CDR3 protein: CASSAGTGFTYEQYF. The CDR3 DNA reads as TGTGCCAGCAGCGCGGGGACAGGTTTTACCTACGAGCAGTACTTC. Full variable domain (outside the CDR3, taken from reference TRBV9 and TRBJ2-7): DSGVTQTPKHLITATGQRVTLRCSPRSGDLSVYWYQQSLDQGLQFLIQYYNGEERAKGNILERFSAQQFPDLHSELNLSSLELGDSALYFCASSAGTGFTYEQYFGPGTRLTVT.

The chain couples TRBV5-6 to TRBJ2-3; weak D call: TRBD2 (6 bases). Germline CDR1 is SGHDT and CDR2 is YYEEEE. Trimming left V 0 bases short and J 4 bases short, with 12 bases between. This CDR3 is 15 amino acids long. Here the CDR3 reads CASSLAPLASDTQYF. The CDR3 DNA sequence: TGTGCCAGCAGCTTGGCGCCCCTAGCGTCAGATACGCAGTATTTT.

This chain connects TRBV5-1 to TRBJ1-2; 9 bases agree with TRBD1. J lost 7 bases, V lost 4 bases, and 20 bases had no gene match. The CDR3 consists of 18 residues. From germline, CDR1 is SGHRS and CDR2 YFSETQ. CDR3 nucleotide sequence: TGCGCCAGCAGCATATATCCCTCCGGACAGGGGCCCTCGGGTGGCTACACCTTC. Its protein is CASSIYPSGQGPSGGYTF. The complete variable domain, with remaining parts taken from reference TRBV5-1 and TRBJ1-2, reads KAGVTQTPRYLIKTRGQQVTLSCSPISGHRSVSWYQQTPGQGLQFLFEYFSETQRNKGNFPGRFSGRQFSNSRSEMNVSTLELGDSALYLCASSIYPSGQGPSGGYTFGSGTRLTVV.

The chain uses TRBV28 and TRBJ2-2; TRBD2 might be the D (6 bases). CDR3 length: 12 amino acids. Per the germline V gene, CDR1 is MDHEN and CDR2 is SYDVKM. With 3 bases removed from V and 7 bases from J, the gap between germline ends came to 6 bases. CDR3 in amino acids: CASSLGGGELFF. CDR3 bases: TGTGCCAGCAGTTTGGGGGGCGGGGAGCTGTTTTTT.

This chain connects TRBV6-6 to TRBJ2-7, with a weak D call TRBD2 (5 bases). The V gene lost 7 bases and the J gene lost 2 bases, with 15 bases spanning the gap. From germline, CDR1 is MNHNY and CDR2 SVGAGI (reference sequence). The CDR3 is 14 residues long. The CDR3 region is CASTIGDSPYEQYF. The CDR3, as DNA: TGTGCCAGCACCATCGGGGATAGCCCCTACGAGCAGTACTTC.

This chain links TRBV27 with TRBJ2-1; TRBD2 might be the D (6 bases). This CDR3 comprises 16 residues. Germline CDR1 is MNHEY and CDR2 is SMNVEV (reference sequence). V shed 5 bases and J shed 7 bases, with 21 bases lying between them. CDR3 DNA sequence: TGTGCCAGCAGTCCATTAGTCGGCGGGACTCTTAATGAGCAGTTCTTC. Protein sequence: CASSPLVGGTLNEQFF.

This chain connects TRBV5-8 to TRBJ2-7; weak D call: TRBD1 (5 bases). Trimming removed 0 bases at V and 6 bases at J, with 10 bases between. Germline V gene lookup returns CDR1 SGHTS and CDR2 YDEGEE. The CDR3 totals 13 residues. DNA of the CDR3: TGTGCCAGCAGCTTGGCTCCCAGGGTCGAGCAGTACTTC. It codes for CASSLAPRVEQYF. Combining the CDR3 with reference TRBV5-8 and TRBJ2-7 gives the whole variable domain EAGVTQSPTHLIKTRGQQATLRCSPISGHTSVYWYQQALGLGLQFLLWYDEGEERNRGNFPPRFSGRQFPNYSSELNVNALELEDSALYLCASSLAPRVEQYFGPGTRLTVT.

The rearrangement joins TRBV5-1 to TRBJ1-1, with 8 bases aligning to TRBD1. Germline CDR1 is SGHRS and CDR2 is YFSETQ. The CDR3 covers 15 residues. Trimming at V came to 4 bases and at J to 3 bases, leaving 8 bases not matched to a gene. The chain's CDR3 is CASSPWTGTDTEAFF. The CDR3 DNA follows: TGCGCCAGCAGCCCCTGGACAGGGACGGACACTGAAGCTTTCTTT.

The chain carries TRBV7-6 and TRBJ2-5; D unclear. V lost 0 bases, J lost 5 bases, and 16 bases lay in between. Germline CDR1 SGHVS, CDR2 FNYEAQ. There are 16 residues in the CDR3. For the CDR3, the DNA is TGTGCCAGCAGCTTAGCCGCAGGTGAAGTCAAGGAGACCCAGTACTTC. This sequence encodes CASSLAAGEVKETQYF.

This chain connects TRBV28 to TRBJ2-1; no firm D call. The germline CDR1 and CDR2 sequences are MDHEN and SYDVKM. The CDR3 sequence is 15 residues long. Trimming shortened V by 7 bases and J by 0 bases, and 13 bases separated the two germline ends. This chain's CDR3 is CASTEVLSSYNEQFF. DNA of the CDR3: TGTGCCAGCACGGAAGTCCTTAGCTCCTACAATGAGCAGTTCTTC.

The chain carries TRBV7-4 and TRBJ2-2; no reliable D call. The CDR3 has 15 residues. V was shortened by 5 bases and J by 0 bases, with 10 bases between the two germline ends. The germline V gene encodes CDR1 SGHVT and CDR2 SQSDAQ. The CDR3 loop reads CASSRLTANTGELFF. The CDR3 DNA reads as TGTGCCAGCAGCAGGCTGACGGCGAACACCGGGGAGCTGTTTTTT. Based on the CDR3 plus reference TRBV7-4 and TRBJ2-2, the full variable domain is GAGVSQSPRYKVAKRGRDVALRCDSISGHVTLYWYRQTLGQGSEVLTYSQSDAQRDKSGRPSGRFSAERPERSVSTLKIQRTEQGDSAVYLCASSRLTANTGELFFGEGSRLTVL.

The J gene is TRBJ1-5, the V gene TRBV2; D not certain. The V gene lost 3 bases and the J gene lost 0 bases, with 0 bases spanning the gap. Germline V gene lookup returns CDR1 SNHLY and CDR2 FYNNEI. This CDR3 contains 12 residues. CDR3 in DNA: TGTGCCAGCAGTGATAGCAATCAGCCCCAGCATTTT. This translates into CASSDSNQPQHF.

This clone occurred once. The genes are TRBV5-1 and TRBJ2-2; 9 positions agree with TRBD1. CDR3 length: 18 amino acids. Germline loops: CDR1 SGHRS, CDR2 YFSETQ. After removal of 4 bases from V and 2 bases from J, the junction contained 12 bases not matched to a gene. DNA for the CDR3: TGCGCCAGCAGCCCCCGAATGGGACAGGGCTCAAACACCGGGGAGCTGTTTTTT. Its translation is CASSPRMGQGSNTGELFF.

The rearrangement links TRBV6-5 to TRBJ2-1; 8 positions agree with TRBD2. Germline V gene data show CDR1 as MNHEY and CDR2 as SVGAGI. Trimming cost V 8 bases and J 7 bases; bases outside gene matches: 7. The CDR3 runs to 13 residues. The CDR3 reads CASSSGSINEQFF. DNA of the CDR3: TGTGCCAGCTCAAGCGGGAGTATTAATGAGCAGTTCTTC.

In nucleotides, the CDR3 is TGTGCCAGCAGTCCGTACTGGACTAGCGGGAGGGATACGCAGTATTTT. Translated, it gives CASSPYWTSGRDTQYF. The chain carries TRBV28 and TRBJ2-3; 14 nucleotides agree with TRBD2. The junction had 7 bases not matched to a gene; V was cut back by 5 bases and J by 6 bases. Germline V gene sequence: CDR1 MDHEN, CDR2 SYDVKM. The CDR3 covers 16 residues.

The CDR3 here is CASSQNRDRGQNEQFF. As DNA, the CDR3 is TGTGCCAGCTCACAAAACCGGGACAGGGGGCAGAATGAGCAGTTCTTC. This chain uses TRBV18 with TRBJ2-1; TRBD1 matches at 12 bases. The J segment lost 7 bases and the V segment lost 4 bases, leaving 8 bases of the junction unmatched. CDR1 is KGHSH, CDR2 LQKENI, per germline. This CDR3 region has 16 residues.

This chain links TRBV2 with TRBJ2-7; 10 bases are a match to TRBD2. The CDR3 sequence is 13 residues long. Trimming cost V 8 bases and J 5 bases; bases outside gene matches: 6. CDR1 and CDR2 from the germline V gene are SNHLY and FYNNEI. The CDR3 DNA reads as TGTGCCAGCCCTGGCCTAGCGGGAGACGAGCAGTACTTC. Its translation: CASPGLAGDEQYF. The entire variable domain, with the rest obtained from reference TRBV2 and TRBJ2-7, is as follows: EPEVTQTPSHQVTQMGQEVILRCVPISNHLYFYWYRQILGQKVEFLVSFYNNEISEKSEIFDDQFSVERPDGSNFTLKIRSTKLEDSAMYFCASPGLAGDEQYFGPGTRLTVT.

CDR3 sequence (DNA): TGTGCCAGTAGTATAAAGCTCGGACCACCCACCCTAGAGACCCAGTACTTC. Amino acids: CASSIKLGPPTLETQYF. The V gene is TRBV19, the J gene TRBJ2-5; the D is unclear. The CDR3 runs 17 residues. Trimming left V 2 bases short and J 4 bases short, with 20 bases between. Germline CDR1 and CDR2: LNHDA and SQIVND (reference sequence).

This chain links TRBV27 with TRBJ1-2; 11 bases agree with TRBD1. V dropped 2 bases and J dropped 8; count of bases not matched to a gene: 4. This CDR3 contains 14 residues. Germline CDR1 reads MNHEY; CDR2 reads SMNVEV (reference sequence). The CDR3 DNA is TGTGCCAGCAGTTTAATCGGGACAGGGGGAGGCTACACCTTC. Amino acids: CASSLIGTGGGYTF.